This T cell receptor beta chain was profiled in a study of radiation and T cells in renal cell carcinoma. Sample time point: baseline pretreatment blood. Sample treatment: 15 Gy SBRT to primary tumor, nephrectomy 4 weeks later. The data were produced by immunoSEQ multiplex PCR, yet TCRdb's version contains in-frame clones alone and is incomplete. This table has about 130,000 clones, about 88% appearing once. Germline values: CDR1 SQVTM, CDR2 ANQGSEA. Losses at the gene ends were 0 bases for V and 5 bases for J; bases not matched to a gene: 8. The CDR3 loop spans 15 amino acids. The V and J genes are TRBV29-1 and TRBJ1-2; 8 nucleotides match TRBD1. The clonotype was recovered from a woman between 45 and 65 years old with renal cell carcinoma. Here the sequenced sample was blood, taken from a patient whose treatment included radiotherapy and nephrectomy. CDR3 sequence reads: CSVEELRGQGYGYTF. The CDR3 DNA follows: TGCAGCGTTGAAGAACTCAGGGGGCAGGGATATGGCTACACCTTC.